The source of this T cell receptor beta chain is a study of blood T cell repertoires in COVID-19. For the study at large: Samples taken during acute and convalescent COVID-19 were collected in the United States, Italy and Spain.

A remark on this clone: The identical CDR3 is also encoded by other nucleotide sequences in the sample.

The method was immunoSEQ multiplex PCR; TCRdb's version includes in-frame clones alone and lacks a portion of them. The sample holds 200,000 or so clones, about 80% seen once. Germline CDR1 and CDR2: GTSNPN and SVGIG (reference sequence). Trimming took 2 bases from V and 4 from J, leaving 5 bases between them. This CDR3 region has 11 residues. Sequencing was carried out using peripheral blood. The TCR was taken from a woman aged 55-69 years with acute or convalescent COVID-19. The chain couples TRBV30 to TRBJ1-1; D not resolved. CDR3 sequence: CAWSPITEAFF. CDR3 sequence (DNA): TGTGCCTGGAGTCCAATCACTGAAGCTTTCTTT.